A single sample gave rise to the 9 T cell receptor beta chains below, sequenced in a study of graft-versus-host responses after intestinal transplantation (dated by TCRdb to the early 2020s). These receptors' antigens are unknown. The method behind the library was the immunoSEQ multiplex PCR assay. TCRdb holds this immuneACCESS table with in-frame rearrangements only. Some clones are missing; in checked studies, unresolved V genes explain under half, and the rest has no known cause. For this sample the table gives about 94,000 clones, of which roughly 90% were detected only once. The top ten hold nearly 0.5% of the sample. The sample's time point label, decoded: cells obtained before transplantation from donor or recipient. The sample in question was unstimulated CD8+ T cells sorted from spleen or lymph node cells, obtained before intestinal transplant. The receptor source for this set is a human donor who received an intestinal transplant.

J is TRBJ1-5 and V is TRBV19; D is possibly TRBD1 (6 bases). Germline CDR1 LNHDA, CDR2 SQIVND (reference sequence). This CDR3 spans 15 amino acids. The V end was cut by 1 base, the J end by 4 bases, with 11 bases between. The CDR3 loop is CASSIGTAGNQPQHF. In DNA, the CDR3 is TGTGCCAGTAGTATAGGGACAGCCGGTAATCAGCCCCAGCATTTT. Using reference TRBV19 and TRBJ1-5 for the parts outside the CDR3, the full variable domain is DGGITQSPKYLFRKEGQNVTLSCEQNLNHDAMYWYRQDPGQGLRLIYYSQIVNDFQKGDIAEGYSVSREKKESFPLTVTSAQKNPTAFYLCASSIGTAGNQPQHFGDGTRLSIL.

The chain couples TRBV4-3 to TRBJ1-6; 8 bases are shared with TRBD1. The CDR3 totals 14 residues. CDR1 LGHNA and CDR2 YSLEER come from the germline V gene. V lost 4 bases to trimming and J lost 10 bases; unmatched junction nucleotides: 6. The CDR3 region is CASSPGTGNSPLHF. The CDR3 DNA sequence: TGCGCCAGCAGCCCCGGGACAGGCAACTCACCCCTCCACTTT.

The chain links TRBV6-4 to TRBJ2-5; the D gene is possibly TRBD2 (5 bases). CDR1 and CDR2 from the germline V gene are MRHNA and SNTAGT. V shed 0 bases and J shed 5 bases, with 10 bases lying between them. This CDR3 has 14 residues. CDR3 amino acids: CASSDSSSVETQYF. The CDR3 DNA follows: TGTGCCAGCAGTGACTCTAGTAGCGTCGAGACCCAGTACTTC.

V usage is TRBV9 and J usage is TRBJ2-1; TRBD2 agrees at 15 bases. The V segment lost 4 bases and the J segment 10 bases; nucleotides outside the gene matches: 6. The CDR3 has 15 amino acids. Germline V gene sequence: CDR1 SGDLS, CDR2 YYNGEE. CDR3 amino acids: CASSTRTSGGGEQFF. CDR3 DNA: TGTGCCAGCAGCACCCGGACTAGCGGGGGGGGAGAGCAGTTCTTC.

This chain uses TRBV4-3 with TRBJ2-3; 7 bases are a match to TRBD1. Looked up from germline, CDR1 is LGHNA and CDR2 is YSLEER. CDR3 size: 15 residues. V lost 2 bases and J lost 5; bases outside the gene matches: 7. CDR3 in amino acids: CASSQYRGREDTQYF. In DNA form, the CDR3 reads TGCGCCAGCAGCCAATACAGGGGAAGGGAAGATACGCAGTATTTT.

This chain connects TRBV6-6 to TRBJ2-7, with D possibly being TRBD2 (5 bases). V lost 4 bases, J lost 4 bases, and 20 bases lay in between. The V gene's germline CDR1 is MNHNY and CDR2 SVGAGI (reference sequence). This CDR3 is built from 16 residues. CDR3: CASSSAGLAAVYEQYF. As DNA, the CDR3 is TGTGCCAGCAGTTCCGCTGGGCTAGCTGCGGTGTACGAGCAGTACTTC.

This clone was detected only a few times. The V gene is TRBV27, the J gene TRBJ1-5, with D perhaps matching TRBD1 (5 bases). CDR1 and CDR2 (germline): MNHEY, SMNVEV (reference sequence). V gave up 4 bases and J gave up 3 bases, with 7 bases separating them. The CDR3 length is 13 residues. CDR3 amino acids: CASSYRFNQPQHF. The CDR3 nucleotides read TGTGCCAGCAGTTACAGGTTCAATCAGCCCCAGCATTTT.

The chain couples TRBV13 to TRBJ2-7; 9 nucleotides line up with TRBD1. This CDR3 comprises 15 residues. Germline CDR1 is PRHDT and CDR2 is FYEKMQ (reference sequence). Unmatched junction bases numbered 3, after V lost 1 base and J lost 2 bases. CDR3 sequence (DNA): TGTGCCAGCAGCTTAGATAGACAGGGGGCCTACGAGCAGTACTTC. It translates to CASSLDRQGAYEQYF.

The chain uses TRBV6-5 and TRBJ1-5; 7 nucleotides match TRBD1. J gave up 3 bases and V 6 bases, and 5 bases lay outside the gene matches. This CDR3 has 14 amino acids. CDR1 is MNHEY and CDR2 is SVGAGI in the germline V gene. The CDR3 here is CASSPGQSNQPQHF. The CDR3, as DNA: TGTGCCAGCAGCCCGGGACAGTCCAATCAGCCCCAGCATTTT.